The 17 T cell receptor beta chains below were found in one sample sequenced in a study of T cell responses to AZD1222 COVID-19 vaccine. The data were produced by immunoSEQ multiplex PCR, yet TCRdb's version contains in-frame clones alone and is incomplete. The sample lists approximately 140,000 clones; 80% to 95% were seen once. The sample here was peripheral blood, taken 28 days after the second AZD1222 dose. Receptors originate from an adult who received the AZD1222 COVID-19 vaccine.

The chain joins TRBV24-1 to TRBJ2-1; D is possibly TRBD1 (6 bases). Per germline, CDR1 KGHDR and CDR2 SFDVKD. The CDR3 is 13 amino acids. Trimming removed 8 bases at V and 7 bases at J, with 14 bases between. CDR3: CATTGWGQNEQFF. The CDR3 nucleotides are TGTGCCACCACGGGCTGGGGACAAAATGAGCAGTTCTTC.

The rearrangement uses TRBV5-1 and TRBJ2-3, with TRBD2 matching over 8 bases. This CDR3 has 16 amino acids. CDR1 SGHRS and CDR2 YFSETQ come from the germline V gene. After removal of 4 bases from V and 0 bases from J, the junction contained 7 bases not matched to a gene. CDR3 DNA sequence: TGCGCCAGCAGCCCCCGACTAGCGCCTAGCACAGATACGCAGTATTTT. It yields the protein CASSPRLAPSTDTQYF.

This chain uses TRBV19 with TRBJ1-4; 8 bases are shared with TRBD1. This CDR3 is built from 13 residues. The germline gives CDR1 LNHDA, CDR2 SQIVND (reference sequence). The V segment lost 5 bases and the J segment 9 bases; nucleotides outside the gene matches: 5. The DNA of the CDR3 is TGTGCCAGTAGTTTGGACAGGGCCCAAAAACTGTTTTTT. It translates to CASSLDRAQKLFF.

This clone turned up a few times. This sequence joins TRBV19 and TRBJ2-7; the D gene is possibly TRBD1 (6 bases). Trimming removed 2 bases from V and 4 bases from J, with 12 bases in between. Germline V CDR1 and CDR2: LNHDA, SQIVND (reference sequence). The CDR3 is 14 residues long. The CDR3 protein is CASSIQGIEYEQYF. CDR3 nucleotide sequence: TGTGCCAGTAGTATACAGGGGATAGAATACGAGCAGTACTTC. The full variable domain, with the rest looked up from reference TRBV19 and TRBJ2-7, is DGGITQSPKYLFRKEGQNVTLSCEQNLNHDAMYWYRQDPGQGLRLIYYSQIVNDFQKGDIAEGYSVSREKKESFPLTVTSAQKNPTAFYLCASSIQGIEYEQYFGPGTRLTVT.

V usage is TRBV5-6 and J usage is TRBJ1-6; a possible D gene is TRBD1 (6 bases). There are 16 residues in the CDR3. Germline V gene sequence: CDR1 SGHDT, CDR2 YYEEEE. V gave up 5 bases and J gave up 4 bases, with 16 bases separating them. The CDR3 spells CASRRGITGYNSPLHF. Written as DNA, the CDR3 is TGTGCCAGCAGGCGCGGGATTACAGGGTATAATTCACCCCTCCACTTT.

The J gene is TRBJ1-1, the V gene TRBV18; D might be TRBD1 (6 bases). The germline V and J ends were trimmed by 5 bases and 5 bases, with 15 bases remaining between them. Germline assignment: CDR1 KGHSH and CDR2 LQKENI. The CDR3 totals 14 residues. CDR3 DNA: TGTGCCAGCTCATCGTCCACAGGGCGGACTGAAGCTTTCTTT. Translated: CASSSSTGRTEAFF.

CDR3 sequence (DNA): TGTGCCTGGAGATCCACACTAGTGGCGGGTGAGCAGTTCTTC. Protein product: CAWRSTLVAGEQFF. The rearrangement uses TRBV30 and TRBJ2-1, with D tentatively TRBD2 (5 bases). Germline lookup yields CDR1 GTSNPN and CDR2 SVGIG (reference sequence). Between the trimmed V and J ends, which lost 3 bases and 9 bases, there was a span of 18 bases. The CDR3 is made up of 14 amino acids.

The chain joins TRBV3-1 (or the pseudogene TRBV3-2) to TRBJ1-4; TRBD1 agrees at 9 bases. This CDR3 spans 14 amino acids. V lost 3 bases and J lost 7; bases outside the gene matches: 3. The germline CDR1 and CDR2 sequences are LGHDT and YNNKEL (reference sequence). As DNA, the CDR3 is TGTGCCAGCAGCCAGCCGGGACAGGGTGAAAAACTGTTTTTT. Protein product: CASSQPGQGEKLFF.

The CDR3 here is CASSVSRRDTGELFF. CDR3 DNA: TGTGCCAGCAGCGTGTCGAGGCGCGACACCGGGGAGCTGTTTTTT. The chain recombines TRBV2 with TRBJ2-2, with unresolved D. Trimming removed 6 bases from V and 3 bases from J, with 14 bases in between. The germline V gene has CDR1 SNHLY and CDR2 FYNNEI. The CDR3 runs 15 residues.

The chain joins TRBV13 to TRBJ2-4, with D unresolved. The V gene lost 1 base and the J gene lost 6 bases, with 7 bases spanning the gap. Per the germline V gene, CDR1 is PRHDT and CDR2 is FYEKMQ (reference sequence). This CDR3 is 13 amino acids long. The CDR3 DNA reads as TGTGCCAGCAGCTTAGAGCCGGGAAACATTCAGTACTTC. It encodes CASSLEPGNIQYF.

This rearrangement joins TRBV7-2 to TRBJ1-2; no definite D call. CDR3 length equals 14 residues. Trimming left V 0 bases short and J 4 bases short, with 9 bases between. Germline CDR1 and CDR2: SGHTA and FQGNSA. Written as DNA, the CDR3 is TGTGCCAGCAGCTTAGCCCCGGAGGGCTATGGCTACACCTTC. It yields the protein CASSLAPEGYGYTF.

V is TRBV27 and J is TRBJ1-5; D remains unclear. This CDR3 contains 14 residues. Germline CDR1 is MNHEY and CDR2 is SMNVEV (reference sequence). Trimming cost V 3 bases and J 1 base, with 7 bases left between them. The CDR3 sequence: CASSFRWSNQPQHF. DNA for the CDR3: TGTGCCAGCAGTTTTCGGTGGAGCAATCAGCCCCAGCATTTT.

The chain uses TRBV6-5 and TRBJ2-7; 7 bases agree with TRBD2. There are 15 residues in the CDR3. Germline loops: CDR1 MNHEY, CDR2 SVGAGI. J was trimmed by 3 bases and V by 7 bases; bases with no gene match: 12. This CDR3 reads CASNGGGAGDYEQYF. DNA for the CDR3: TGTGCCAGCAATGGGGGAGGGGCGGGCGACTACGAGCAGTACTTC.

This clone was seen more than once but under ten times. This rearrangement joins TRBV30 to TRBJ1-3; D ambiguous. This CDR3 spans 14 amino acids. CDR1 and CDR2 from the germline V gene are GTSNPN and SVGIG (reference sequence). V was shortened by 8 bases and J by 1 base, with 15 bases between the two germline ends. The CDR3 DNA reads as TGTGCCCTAAACCGAAGGCAATCTGGAAACACCATATATTTT. It encodes CALNRRQSGNTIYF.

The chain uses TRBV28 and TRBJ1-5; D is perhaps TRBD1 (5 bases). The CDR3 extends over 16 amino acids. The germline V gene encodes CDR1 MDHEN and CDR2 SYDVKM. V lost 2 bases and J 3 bases, leaving 14 bases between the germline ends. The chain's CDR3 is CASSLNGQGNNQPQHF. The CDR3, as DNA: TGTGCCAGCAGTTTAAATGGCCAGGGAAACAATCAGCCCCAGCATTTT.

The J gene is TRBJ2-3, the V gene TRBV9; D remains ambiguous. The V end lost 4 bases, the J end lost 2 bases, and 14 bases lay between the germline ends. Germline-derived CDR1 and CDR2 are SGDLS and YYNGEE. The CDR3 has 15 amino acids. CDR3 loop: CASSITLDYTDTQYF. In DNA form, the CDR3 reads TGTGCCAGCAGCATCACCTTAGATTACACAGATACGCAGTATTTT. The full variable domain, completed using reference TRBV9 and TRBJ2-3, is DSGVTQTPKHLITATGQRVTLRCSPRSGDLSVYWYQQSLDQGLQFLIQYYNGEERAKGNILERFSAQQFPDLHSELNLSSLELGDSALYFCASSITLDYTDTQYFGPGTRLTVL.

The chain recombines TRBV7-2 with TRBJ2-5; the D gene is possibly TRBD2 (7 bases). Germline values: CDR1 SGHTA, CDR2 FQGNSA. The CDR3 contains 16 residues. Trimming took off 5 bases at V and 1 base at J, with 17 bases between the two ends. The CDR3 coding sequence is TGTGCCAGCAGCGTAGGGGGGACTACCCTCCAAGAGACCCAGTACTTC. This gives the protein CASSVGGTTLQETQYF. Together with reference TRBV7-2 and TRBJ2-5, the CDR3 gives the full variable domain: GAGVSQSPSNKVTEKGKDVELRCDPISGHTALYWYRQSLGQGLEFLIYFQGNSAPDKSGLPSDRFSAERTGGSVSTLTIQRTQQEDSAVYLCASSVGGTTLQETQYFGPGTRLLVL.